This TCR beta chain was sequenced for a study of T-cell reconstitution after alpha-beta-depleted transplantation in children. Whole-study findings and limits: Several hundred expanded graft clones reportedly were the source of alpha-beta T cells about two months after transplant. Fresh T-cell production supplied most of the T-cell counts and diversity seen one year after transplant. It was surviving recipient T cells and thymic progenitors that gave some patients high TCRbeta diversity at day 60.

This clonotype showed up just a few times. Its antigen is not identified. Germline CDR1 DFQATT, CDR2 SNEGSKA (reference sequence). This CDR3 contains 15 residues. J was trimmed by 1 base and V by 3 bases; bases with no gene match: 3. Preparation of the TCRbeta library used unique molecular identifiers. TCRdb ran MiXCR on the PCR reads and lists one entry per CDR3 protein. The sample includes under 100,000 distinct CDR3 sequences, around 15% of them seen just once. The clonotype comes from a male patient between 2 and 10 years old who had a stem cell transplant for acute lymphoblastic leukemia, so the T cells may come from the graft donor. J is TRBJ1-5 and V is TRBV20-1, with TRBD1 identical over 10 bases. Sequenced material: PBMCs, mostly from graft donor cells, taken 180 days after TCRalphabeta/CD19-depleted stem cell transplant. For the CDR3, the DNA is TGCAGTGCTAGGCCGGACAGGGGGAGCAATCAGCCCCAGCATTTT. Its protein product is CSARPDRGSNQPQHF.